Listed below are T cell receptor beta chains from one sample, sequenced in a study of glioma-infiltrating T cells after dendritic cell vaccination. TCRdb's copy holds only in-frame clones and misses some; the assay was immunoSEQ multiplex PCR. This sample carries approximately 92,000 clones, approximately 84% of them seen once, and the ten largest clones take around 5.4%. This sample comprised blood, obtained after dendritic cell vaccination. The receptor source for this set is a human donor with glioblastoma. CDR3s include the opening cysteine and the closing phenylalanine or tryptophan. The D gene is left open where the match is weak. For some rows the clone size is stated as once, few or many, or as a class when expanded; others skip it.

>once|TRBV29-1|NA|TRBJ1-2
CSVEVEGPQGGYTF
TGCAGCGTTGAAGTGGAGGGGCCCCAAGGTGGCTACACCTTC
>NA|TRBV28|NA|TRBJ2-1
CASSPPGEQFF
TGTGCCAGCAGTCCCCCCGGTGAGCAGTTCTTC
>NA|TRBV27|NA|TRBJ2-7
CASSFFPGGETYEQYF
TGTGCCAGCAGTTTTTTTCCCGGGGGTGAGACCTACGAGCAGTACTTC
>NA|TRBV5-1|NA|TRBJ1-2
CASSLGGKDYGYTF
TGCGCCAGCAGCCTCGGGGGGAAGGACTATGGCTACACCTTC
>NA|TRBV10-1|NA|TRBJ1-1
CASSESTGNTEAFF
TGCGCCAGCAGTGAGTCGACTGGGAACACTGAAGCTTTCTTT
>NA|TRBV29-1|TRBD1|TRBJ2-4
CSVTRQGNIQYF
TGCAGCGTGACACGACAGGGCAACATTCAGTACTTC
>NA|TRBV28|TRBD1|TRBJ1-4
CASSRLVRTGVVPNEKLFF
TGTGCCAGCAGTCGTTTGGTCCGGACAGGGGTCGTCCCCAATGAAAAACTGTTTTTT
>few|TRBV5-1|NA|TRBJ1-4
CASSPTGYNEKLFF
TGCGCCAGCAGCCCCACAGGATATAATGAAAAACTGTTTTTT
>once|TRBV6-5|TRBD1|TRBJ1-1
CASSYSRGRGNTEAFF
TGTGCCAGCAGTTACTCGAGGGGGCGCGGGAACACTGAAGCTTTCTTT
>few|TRBV27|TRBD2|TRBJ2-1
CASSRPLAGGWNEQFF
TGTGCCAGCAGTCGACCCTTGGCGGGAGGTTGGAATGAGCAGTTCTTC
>NA|TRBV28|TRBD2|TRBJ2-7
CATERNLAGFREQYF
TGTGCCACGGAGCGAAATCTAGCGGGGTTTAGGGAGCAGTACTTC
>NA|TRBV14|NA|TRBJ1-2
CASSQVGNYGYTF
TGTGCCAGCAGCCAAGTCGGGAACTATGGCTACACCTTC
>NA|TRBV7-2|TRBD1|TRBJ1-3
CASSFRGLGGNTIYF
TGTGCCAGCAGCTTCAGGGGGCTTGGTGGAAACACCATATATTTT
>few|TRBV2|TRBD2|TRBJ2-5
CASSGLAGAQETQYF
TGTGCCAGCAGCGGTCTAGCGGGGGCCCAAGAGACCCAGTACTTC
>NA|TRBV28|NA|TRBJ2-7
CASSELYEQYF
TGTGCCAGCTCTGAGTTGTACGAGCAGTACTTC
>NA|TRBV5-1|TRBD2|TRBJ2-5
CASSLGLLAGTQETQYF
TGCGCCAGCAGCTTGGGGTTACTAGCGGGGACCCAAGAGACCCAGTACTTC
>NA|TRBV5-1|NA|TRBJ1-1
CASSLGHLNTEAFF
TGCGCCAGCAGCTTGGGACACCTGAACACTGAAGCTTTCTTT
>NA|TRBV6-6|TRBD1|TRBJ1-5
CASRPDRGNQPQHF
TGTGCCAGCCGTCCAGACAGGGGCAATCAGCCCCAGCATTTT
>NA|TRBV5-1|NA|TRBJ1-1
CASSLWGGTEAFF
TGCGCCAGCAGCTTGTGGGGGGGGACTGAAGCTTTCTTT
>NA|TRBV19|TRBD2|TRBJ2-1
CASSMRKAGSPYNEQFF
TGTGCCAGTAGTATGAGAAAAGCGGGAAGCCCCTACAATGAGCAGTTCTTC
>NA|TRBV18|TRBD2|TRBJ2-7
CASSPGGLAGAYEQYF
TGTGCCAGCTCACCTGGAGGACTAGCGGGAGCCTACGAGCAGTACTTC
>NA|TRBV28|NA|TRBJ2-2
CASSIRNTGELFF
TGTGCCAGCAGTATTAGGAACACCGGGGAGCTGTTTTTT
>once|TRBV7-2|TRBD1|TRBJ1-2
CASSLDITGDYGYTF
TGTGCCAGCAGCTTAGACATAACAGGGGACTATGGCTACACCTTC
>once|TRBV6-5|TRBD1|TRBJ2-7
CASRGTGDEQYF
TGTGCCAGCAGAGGTACAGGGGACGAGCAGTACTTC
>NA|TRBV5-6|NA|TRBJ2-7
CASSSAGTYEQYF
TGTGCCAGCAGCTCCGCGGGGACTTACGAGCAGTACTTC
>NA|TRBV5-5|TRBD2|TRBJ2-2
CASSRSSGGGTGELFF
TGTGCCAGCAGCAGATCTAGCGGGGGAGGCACCGGGGAGCTGTTTTTT
>NA|TRBV7-3|TRBD1|TRBJ1-1
CASSLRSGTGALNTEAFF
TGTGCCAGCAGCTTGAGATCCGGGACAGGGGCACTGAACACTGAAGCTTTCTTT
>NA|TRBV10-2|NA|TRBJ2-2
CASGLDPRRWGTGELFF
TGCGCCAGCGGACTGGACCCTCGGAGGTGGGGCACCGGGGAGCTGTTTTTT
>NA|TRBV4-1|NA|TRBJ2-2
CASSPNTGELFF
TGCGCCAGCAGCCCAAACACCGGGGAGCTGTTTTTT
>NA|TRBV19|TRBD1|TRBJ1-2
CASMGQAYVYGYTF
TGTGCCAGTATGGGACAGGCCTACGTCTATGGCTACACCTTC
>NA|TRBV28|TRBD1|TRBJ1-4
CASSTQGPNGKLFF
TGTGCCAGCAGTACACAGGGGCCTAATGGAAAACTGTTTTTT
>once|TRBV19|NA|TRBJ2-7
CASSSRSYEQYF
TGTGCCAGTAGTTCTCGCTCCTACGAGCAGTACTTC
>once|TRBV5-4|NA|TRBJ1-2
CASSLGRVNYGYTF
TGTGCCAGCAGCTTGGGCAGGGTTAACTATGGCTACACCTTC
>NA|TRBV15|NA|TRBJ2-5
CATSQGWKETQYF
TGTGCCACCAGCCAGGGGTGGAAAGAGACCCAGTACTTC
>NA|TRBV10-1|TRBD2|TRBJ2-1
CASSDPGLAGNEQFF
TGCGCCAGCAGTGATCCGGGACTAGCGGGAAATGAGCAGTTCTTC
>NA|TRBV9|TRBD1|TRBJ1-2
CASSYGTGAGYTF
TGTGCCAGCAGCTATGGGACAGGGGCCGGCTACACCTTC
>NA|TRBV5-1|NA|TRBJ1-4
CASRAGTNEKLFF
TGCGCCAGCAGGGCCGGGACTAATGAAAAACTGTTTTTT
>NA|TRBV6-5|NA|TRBJ1-2
CASSYSQGPYGYTF
TGTGCCAGCAGTTACTCGCAGGGGCCCTATGGCTACACCTTC
>once|TRBV2|TRBD2|TRBJ2-7
CASSEEPSGGTILYEQYF
TGTGCCAGCAGTGAAGAGCCAAGCGGGGGGACCATCCTCTACGAGCAGTACTTC
>NA|TRBV4-1|NA|TRBJ2-1
CASQPTPGDVYNEQFF
TGCGCCAGCCAGCCTACCCCGGGAGATGTCTACAATGAGCAGTTCTTC
>NA|TRBV9|TRBD2|TRBJ2-7
CASSVGTSGPGSYEQYF
TGTGCCAGCAGCGTCGGGACTAGCGGGCCTGGCTCCTACGAGCAGTACTTC
>NA|TRBV6-5|NA|TRBJ1-5
CASSYRGGEPQHF
TGTGCCAGCAGTTATAGAGGGGGGGAGCCCCAGCATTTT